This TCR beta chain emerged from a study of blood T cell repertoires in COVID-19 (dated by TCRdb to the early 2020s). General notes on the study: The collaborator samples originated in the United States, Italy and Spain and spanned the acute and convalescent phases of COVID-19. The prospective study material was composed of cDNA or gDNA derived from T cells, B-cell-depleted T cells, or PBMCs. Subjects who had been exposed to COVID-19, were actively infected with it, or had recovered from it provided the deeply sampled blood TCRbeta repertoires that made up the dataset. The repertoires were released in a freely available public database meant as a resource for research on the immune response to SARS-CoV-2. Samples were obtained from the ongoing ImmuneRACE study (first 160 participants) and from over a thousand subjects provided by 6 global collaborators. A de-identified subject ID, COVID-19 status, age in years and sex were almost always included in the sample metadata. HLA class I and class II types, where available, came from metadata supplied by the sample provider rather than from assay-based typing. What the study reported, not specific to this receptor: The amount of clinical and demographic metadata varied by source and participant and was provided uncurated.

Enrolling through a virtual design, the prospective study's participants ranged in age from roughly 18 to 95 years and lived across roughly 23 United States geographic areas. To assign participants to cohorts, the prospective study relied on clinical history that participants themselves reported in a screening survey and a study questionnaire. ImmuneRACE Cohort 3 recovered participants were defined by two consecutive negative NP/OP PCR tests, healthcare professional clearance, or symptom resolution. In the prospective study, whole blood, serum and a nasopharyngeal or oropharyngeal swab were collected from each participant by mobile phlebotomists. Participants in the prospective study had the option to provide additional blood draws and questionnaires over a roughly 2-month period. Before DNA extraction, blood samples from the prospective study were shipped at room temperature or frozen. From V the trimming removes 7 bases and from J it removes 4 bases, while the gene matches leave 8 bases of the junction unaccounted for. From the cysteine up to the phenylalanine, the CDR3 has a length of 14 residues. Only the CDR3 DNA is retained, 42 bases long and in frame from the first base. Taken from the germline V gene, the CDR1 and CDR2 loops are MDHEN and SYDVKM.

TCRbeta CDR3 regions were amplified from genomic DNA using the immunoSEQ Assay, a bias-controlled multiplex PCR. In the authors' own workflow: Nucleated cell counts per sample were estimated from amplification of reference gene primers within the assay. To quantify the absolute abundance of each unique TCRbeta CDR3 rearrangement, sequence reads were collapsed and filtered. For each sample, productive Simpson clonality was calculated as the square root of Simpson's diversity index over productive rearrangements. This is the immuneACCESS table as TCRdb keeps it, with only in-frame sequences that have V and J called. A part of the clones is gone; compared with another copy, unresolved V genes explain less than half, and the rest is unexplained. That table gives V, J and clone size, and the DNA gave D and trimming. The sample contains hundreds of thousands of clones, 87% of them found a single time. About 0.93% of the sample rests with the top ten.

In its sample, this clone was seen a few times. No cognate antigen has been identified for it. Base qualities are missing; no much larger clone stands one base away. Recombination joined TRBV28 with TRBJ1-2, with TRBD1 identical over 8 junction bases. Sequencing input: PBMCs or T cells enriched from blood (not recorded which). This receptor was identified in a woman in her 30s who had recovered from COVID-19. For the CDR3, the sequence is CASTSTGVGYGYTF. At the DNA level, the sequence is TGTGCCAGCACCTCGACAGGGGTTGGCTATGGCTACACCTTC.